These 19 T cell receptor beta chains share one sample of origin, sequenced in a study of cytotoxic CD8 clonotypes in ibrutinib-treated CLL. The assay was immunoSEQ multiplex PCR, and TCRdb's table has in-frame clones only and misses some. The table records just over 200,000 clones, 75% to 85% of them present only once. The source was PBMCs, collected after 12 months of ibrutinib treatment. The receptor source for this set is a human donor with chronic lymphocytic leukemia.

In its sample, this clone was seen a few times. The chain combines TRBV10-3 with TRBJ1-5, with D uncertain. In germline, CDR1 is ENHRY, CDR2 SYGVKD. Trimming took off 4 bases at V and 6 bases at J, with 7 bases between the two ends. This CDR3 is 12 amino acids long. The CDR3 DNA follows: TGTGCCATCAGTGTTGACGGTCAGCCCCAGCATTTT. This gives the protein CAISVDGQPQHF.

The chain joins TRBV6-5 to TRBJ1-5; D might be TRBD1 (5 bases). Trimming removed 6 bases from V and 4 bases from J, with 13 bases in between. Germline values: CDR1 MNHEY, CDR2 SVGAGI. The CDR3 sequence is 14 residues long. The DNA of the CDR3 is TGTGCCAGCAGCGACGGGGCAGAGAATCAGCCCCAGCATTTT. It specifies CASSDGAENQPQHF.

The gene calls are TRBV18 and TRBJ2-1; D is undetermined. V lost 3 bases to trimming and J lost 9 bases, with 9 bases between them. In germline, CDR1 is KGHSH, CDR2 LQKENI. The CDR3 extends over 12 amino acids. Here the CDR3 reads CASSPPDREQFF. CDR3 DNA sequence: TGTGCCAGCTCACCCCCCGACCGTGAGCAGTTCTTC.

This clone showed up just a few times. CDR3 bases: TGCAGTGCTGGTGCTTATGGCTACACCTTC. Amino acid sequence: CSAGAYGYTF. The V gene is TRBV20-1, the J gene TRBJ1-2; the D is unclear. Germline lookup yields CDR1 DFQATT and CDR2 SNEGSKA (reference sequence). There are 10 residues in the CDR3. The V gene lost 5 bases and the J gene lost 5 bases, with 6 bases spanning the gap.

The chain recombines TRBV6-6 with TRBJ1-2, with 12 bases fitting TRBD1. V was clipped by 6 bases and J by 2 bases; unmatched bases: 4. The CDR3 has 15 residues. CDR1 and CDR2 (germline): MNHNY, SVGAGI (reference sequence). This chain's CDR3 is CASRPGQGANYGYTF. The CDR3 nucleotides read TGTGCCAGCAGACCGGGACAGGGGGCCAACTATGGCTACACCTTC.

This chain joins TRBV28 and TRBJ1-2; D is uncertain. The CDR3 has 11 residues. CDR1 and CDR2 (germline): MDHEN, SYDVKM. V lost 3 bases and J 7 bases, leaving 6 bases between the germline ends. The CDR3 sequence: CASSFFAGYTF. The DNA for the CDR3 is TGTGCCAGCAGTTTTTTTGCTGGCTACACCTTC.

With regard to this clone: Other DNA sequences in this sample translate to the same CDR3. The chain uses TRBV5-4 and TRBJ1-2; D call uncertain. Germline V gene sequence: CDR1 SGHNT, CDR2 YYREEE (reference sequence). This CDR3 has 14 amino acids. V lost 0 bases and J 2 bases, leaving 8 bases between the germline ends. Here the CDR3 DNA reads TGTGCCAGCAGCTTGGATAGTAGGAACTATGGCTACACCTTC. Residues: CASSLDSRNYGYTF.

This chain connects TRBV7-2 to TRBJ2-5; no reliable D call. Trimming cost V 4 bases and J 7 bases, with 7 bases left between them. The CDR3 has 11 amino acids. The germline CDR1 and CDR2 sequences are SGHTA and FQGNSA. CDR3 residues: CASSSRVTQYF. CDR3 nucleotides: TGTGCCAGCAGCTCTCGGGTGACCCAGTACTTC.

Here the CDR3 reads CASSQDFSDGTTAYEQYF. DNA of the CDR3: TGTGCCAGCAGCCAAGATTTTTCAGACGGGACGACTGCCTACGAGCAGTACTTC. The genes are TRBV4-2 and TRBJ2-7; D assignment may be TRBD1 or TRBD2 (5 bases each). Germline lookup yields CDR1 LGHNA and CDR2 YNFKEQ. The V end was cut by 0 bases, the J end by 2 bases, with 20 bases between. There are 18 residues in the CDR3.

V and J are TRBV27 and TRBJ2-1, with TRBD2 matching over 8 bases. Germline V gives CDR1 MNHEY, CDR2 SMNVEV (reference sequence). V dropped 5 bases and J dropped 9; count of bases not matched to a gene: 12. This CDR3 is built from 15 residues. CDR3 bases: TGTGCCAGCAGTCCGGGACTAGGGTATATGGTTGAGCAGTTCTTC. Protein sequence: CASSPGLGYMVEQFF.

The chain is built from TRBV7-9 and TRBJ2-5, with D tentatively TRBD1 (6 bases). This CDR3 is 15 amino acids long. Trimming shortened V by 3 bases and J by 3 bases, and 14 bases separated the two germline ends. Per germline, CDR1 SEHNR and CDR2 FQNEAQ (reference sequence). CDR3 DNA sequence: TGTGCCAGCAGCTTCGGTCAGGGGCGGGAAGAGACCCAGTACTTC. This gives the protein CASSFGQGREETQYF. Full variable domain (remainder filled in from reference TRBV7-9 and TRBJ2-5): DTGVSQNPRHKITKRGQNVTFRCDPISEHNRLYWYRQTLGQGPEFLTYFQNEAQLEKSRLLSDRFSAERPKGSFSTLEIQRTEQGDSAMYLCASSFGQGREETQYFGPGTRLLVL.

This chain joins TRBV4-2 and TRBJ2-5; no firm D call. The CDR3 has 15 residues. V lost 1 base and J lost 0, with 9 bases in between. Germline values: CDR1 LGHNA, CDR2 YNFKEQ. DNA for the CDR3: TGTGCCAGCAGCCAAGGGGTATTGTACCAAGAGACCCAGTACTTC. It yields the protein CASSQGVLYQETQYF.

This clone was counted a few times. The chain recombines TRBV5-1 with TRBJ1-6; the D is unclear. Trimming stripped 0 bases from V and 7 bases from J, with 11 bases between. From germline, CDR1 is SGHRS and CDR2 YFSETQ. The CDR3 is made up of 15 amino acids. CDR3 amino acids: CASSLGVGINSPLHF. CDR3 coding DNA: TGCGCCAGCAGCTTGGGAGTAGGGATAAATTCACCCCTCCACTTT.

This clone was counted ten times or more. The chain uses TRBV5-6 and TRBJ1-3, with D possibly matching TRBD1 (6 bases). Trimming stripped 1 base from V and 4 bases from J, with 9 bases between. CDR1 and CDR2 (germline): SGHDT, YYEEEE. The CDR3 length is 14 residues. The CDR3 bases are TGTGCCAGCAGCTTGATGGGGGCGGGAAACACCATATATTTT. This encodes CASSLMGAGNTIYF. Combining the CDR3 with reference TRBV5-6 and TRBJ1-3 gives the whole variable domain DAGVTQSPTHLIKTRGQQVTLRCSPKSGHDTVSWYQQALGQGPQFIFQYYEEEERQRGNFPDRFSGHQFPNYSSELNVNALLLGDSALYLCASSLMGAGNTIYFGEGSWLTVV.

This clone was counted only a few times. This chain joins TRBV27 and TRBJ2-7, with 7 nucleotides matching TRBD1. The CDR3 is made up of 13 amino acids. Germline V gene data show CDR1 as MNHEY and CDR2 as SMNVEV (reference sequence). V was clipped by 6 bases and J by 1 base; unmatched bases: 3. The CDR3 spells CASSPQGSYEQYF. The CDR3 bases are TGTGCCAGCAGCCCACAGGGGTCCTACGAGCAGTACTTC.

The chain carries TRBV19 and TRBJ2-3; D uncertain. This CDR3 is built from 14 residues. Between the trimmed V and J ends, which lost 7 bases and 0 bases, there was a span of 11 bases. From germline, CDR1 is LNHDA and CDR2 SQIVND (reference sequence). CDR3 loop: CASKRLESTDTQYF. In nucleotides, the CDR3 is TGTGCCAGTAAAAGGCTAGAAAGCACAGATACGCAGTATTTT.

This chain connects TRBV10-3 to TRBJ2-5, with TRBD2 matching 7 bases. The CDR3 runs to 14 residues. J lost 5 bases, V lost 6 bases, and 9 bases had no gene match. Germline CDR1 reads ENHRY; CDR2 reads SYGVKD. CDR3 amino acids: CAISGAGVDETQYF. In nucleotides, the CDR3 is TGTGCCATCAGCGGCGCGGGGGTAGACGAGACCCAGTACTTC.

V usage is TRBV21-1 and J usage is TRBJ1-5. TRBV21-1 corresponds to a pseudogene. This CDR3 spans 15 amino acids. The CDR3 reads CASSKGMGGIQPQHF. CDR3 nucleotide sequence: TGTGCCAGCAGCAAAGGGATGGGTGGGATCCAGCCCCAGCATTTT.

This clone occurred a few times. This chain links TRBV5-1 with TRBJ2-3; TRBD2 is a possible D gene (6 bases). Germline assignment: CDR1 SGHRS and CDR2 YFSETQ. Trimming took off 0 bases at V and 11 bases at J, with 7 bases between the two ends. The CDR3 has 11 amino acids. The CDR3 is CASSLDGGQYF. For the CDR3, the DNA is TGCGCCAGCAGCTTGGACGGGGGGCAGTATTTT.